The sequence of this T cell receptor beta chain was determined in a study of breast tumors, draining lymph nodes, adjacent tissues. The germline CDR1 and CDR2 sequences are KGHSH and LQKENI. The CDR3 loop spans 17 amino acids. The V and J ends lost 5 bases and 0 bases, in that order; junction bases with no gene match: 9. Breast cancer patients provided tissue from their axillary draining lymph nodes. MiXCR, run by TCRdb on the multiplex PCR reads, gives a single entry per CDR3 protein. Counted here are around 120,000 distinct CDR3 sequences, just under 20% occurring once; the ten biggest clones make up less than 4.5%. Notes on this clonotype: Its antigen is unknown.

Broader study findings: Luminal-like breast cancer showed significantly greater tumor-nontumor repertoire similarity than basal-like breast cancer did. The lymph node origin of tumor T cells was framed as consistent with a hypothesis, not demonstrated. Tumor TCR diversity was below lymph nodes but above nontumor tissue.

This clonotype originated in a female donor with breast cancer. Some clones in this sample may be carry-over from other donors' samples. Sequencing used axillary lymph node tissue. The chain has TRBV18 and TRBJ2-2, with 7 nucleotides matching TRBD1. Written as DNA, the CDR3 is TGTGCCAGCTCATCGGACAGGCTTAGCGCGAACACCGGGGAGCTGTTTTTT. Encoded protein: CASSSDRLSANTGELFF.